The 30 T cell receptor beta chains given below trace back to one sample, sequenced in a study of siplizumab effects on memory and regulatory T cells (dated 2019 in TCRdb). Library preparation employed the immunoSEQ multiplex PCR assay. TCRdb took this table from immuneACCESS and kept in-frame rearrangements with V and J called. Such tables lack part of the clones; where checked against another copy, unresolved V genes explain under half of the gap, and the rest is unexplained. This sample is represented by some 87,000 clones; 70% to 90% of them were singletons. 15% of the sample lies in the top ten. Sequencing used CD4+ T cells sorted from blood. The receptors originated from a human donor in good health.

This chain links TRBV30 with TRBJ1-5, with unresolved D. The CDR3 totals 13 residues. With 0 bases removed from V and 9 bases from J, the gap between germline ends came to 12 bases. Germline loops: CDR1 GTSNPN, CDR2 SVGIG (reference sequence). CDR3 residues: CAWSVLGTGPQHF. CDR3 sequence (DNA): TGTGCCTGGAGTGTTTTGGGTACGGGGCCCCAGCATTTT.

The chain combines TRBV30 with TRBJ1-4, with 10 bases aligning to TRBD1. The V gene's germline CDR1 is GTSNPN and CDR2 SVGIG (reference sequence). V was pared by 6 bases and J by 7 bases, with 5 bases of the junction left unmatched. CDR3 length equals 13 residues. CDR3 protein: CACPGQGFEKLFF. In DNA, the CDR3 is TGTGCCTGCCCGGGACAGGGGTTTGAAAAACTGTTTTTT. Full variable domain (missing parts from reference TRBV30 and TRBJ1-4): SQTIHQWPATLVQPVGSPLSLECTVEGTSNPNLYWYRQAAGRGLQLLFYSVGIGQISSEVPQNLSASRPQDRQFILSSKKLLLSDSGFYLCACPGQGFEKLFFGSGTQLSVL.

The chain uses TRBV7-6 and TRBJ1-3; D unclear. Between the trimmed V and J ends, which lost 0 bases and 0 bases, there was a span of 12 bases. The CDR3 runs 17 residues. Germline V lookup: CDR1 SGHVS, CDR2 FNYEAQ. The CDR3 region has the DNA TGTGCCAGCAGCTTAGCGAGGGCAGGTAGCTCTGGAAACACCATATATTTT. Translating gives CASSLARAGSSGNTIYF.

As to this clone: One junction end disagrees with the germline gene, perhaps due to a read error. V is TRBV5-8 and J is TRBJ1-2; 7 bases are a match to TRBD1. Germline V gene sequence: CDR1 SGHTS, CDR2 YDEGEE. The CDR3 is made up of 13 amino acids. The CDR3 protein is CASSVGQIPGHTF. CDR3 bases: TGTGCCAGCAGCGTGGGACAGATCCCTGGCCACACCTTC.

The genes are TRBV7-9 and TRBJ2-1; 11 bases line up with TRBD1. The J segment lost 3 bases and the V segment lost 8 bases, leaving 6 bases of the junction unmatched. The CDR3 consists of 15 residues. Per germline, CDR1 SEHNR and CDR2 FQNEAQ (reference sequence). The CDR3: CASSPGTGGYNEQFF. The CDR3 DNA is TGTGCCAGCTCCCCTGGGACAGGGGGCTACAATGAGCAGTTCTTC.

This chain connects TRBV19 to TRBJ1-5; a possible D gene is TRBD1 (5 bases). This CDR3 has 15 residues. The germline V and J ends were trimmed by 1 base and 7 bases, with 14 bases remaining between them. From germline, CDR1 is LNHDA and CDR2 SQIVND (reference sequence). In DNA form, the CDR3 reads TGTGCCAGTAGTATAGCTCGGGACCTACAGCAGCCCCAGCATTTT. Translation gives CASSIARDLQQPQHF.

V and J are TRBV4-1 and TRBJ1-4; 7 bases match TRBD1. The CDR3 covers 15 residues. Per germline, CDR1 MGHRA and CDR2 YSYEKL. Losses at the gene ends were 0 bases for V and 7 bases for J; bases not matched to a gene: 5. The CDR3 loop reads CASSQDRRTGEKLFF. Written as DNA, the CDR3 is TGCGCCAGCAGCCAAGATCGCCGGACAGGTGAAAAACTGTTTTTT.

V usage is TRBV5-6 and J usage is TRBJ1-4; the D is unclear. The CDR3 contains 15 residues. CDR1 is SGHDT and CDR2 is YYEEEE in the germline V gene. V lost 3 bases and J 5 bases, leaving 14 bases between the germline ends. In DNA, the CDR3 is TGTGCCAGCAGCTCCGCCGGGCCACTAAATGAAAAACTGTTTTTT. It codes for CASSSAGPLNEKLFF. Full variable domain (outside the CDR3, taken from reference TRBV5-6 and TRBJ1-4): DAGVTQSPTHLIKTRGQQVTLRCSPKSGHDTVSWYQQALGQGPQFIFQYYEEEERQRGNFPDRFSGHQFPNYSSELNVNALLLGDSALYLCASSSAGPLNEKLFFGSGTQLSVL.

CDR3 sequence (DNA): TGTGCCACCAGCAGAGGACTCAGGGGGCGCGAGACCCAGTACTTC. This translates into CATSRGLRGRETQYF. J is TRBJ2-5 and V is TRBV15, with 8 bases lining up with TRBD1. V shed 1 base, J shed 5 bases, and the junction held 6 bases outside the gene matches. This CDR3 region has 15 residues. Germline-derived CDR1 and CDR2 are LNHNV and YYDKDF (reference sequence). Combining the CDR3 with reference TRBV15 and TRBJ2-5 gives the whole variable domain DAMVIQNPRYQVTQFGKPVTLSCSQTLNHNVMYWYQQKSSQAPKLLFHYYDKDFNNEADTPDNFQSRRPNTSFCFLDIRSPGLGDTAMYLCATSRGLRGRETQYFGPGTRLLVL.

V gene TRBV5-6 combines with J gene TRBJ2-7; no reliable D call. The germline CDR1 and CDR2 sequences are SGHDT and YYEEEE. V lost 4 bases, J lost 0 bases, and 8 bases lay in between. This CDR3 contains 13 residues. As DNA, the CDR3 is TGTGCCAGCAGCGCGACTTACTCCTACGAGCAGTACTTC. Translating it yields CASSATYSYEQYF.

This clone appeared a single time. This chain joins TRBV29-1 and TRBJ2-5; D gene ambiguous. This CDR3 has 12 residues. Germline assignment: CDR1 SQVTM and CDR2 ANQGSEA. Trimming removed 4 bases from V and 4 bases from J, with 10 bases in between. The CDR3: CSVAWVGETQYF. The CDR3 DNA sequence: TGCAGCGTTGCGTGGGTGGGAGAGACCCAGTACTTC.

The rearrangement uses TRBV6-1 and TRBJ2-1; 13 bases fit TRBD2. CDR3 length: 15 residues. The V gene's germline CDR1 is MNHNS and CDR2 SASEGT. V lost 4 bases to trimming and J lost 9 bases; unmatched junction nucleotides: 6. CDR3 DNA sequence: TGTGCCAGCAGTGCCACTAGCGGGAGGGCCCTTGAGCAGTTCTTC. Its protein is CASSATSGRALEQFF.

In its sample, this clone was seen a few times. The CDR3: CASSLAGGGLFF. The CDR3 DNA reads TGTGCCAGCAGCTTAGCAGGGGGTGGTCTGTTTTTT. The rearrangement joins TRBV11-2 to TRBJ1-4; TRBD1 matches at 7 bases. With 1 base clipped from V and 14 bases from J, the junction kept 4 bases outside the gene matches. The CDR3 totals 12 residues. CDR1 and CDR2 from the germline V gene are SGHAT and FQNNGV.

This clone has only a few counts. J is TRBJ2-7 and V is TRBV14, with a weak D call TRBD1 (5 bases). V was shortened by 4 bases and J by 4 bases, with 11 bases between the two germline ends. The germline V gene has CDR1 SGHDN and CDR2 FVKESK. CDR3 length: 13 residues. The CDR3 DNA reads TGTGCCAGCAGCCTGATAGGGGCATACGAGCAGTACTTC. Amino acid sequence: CASSLIGAYEQYF.

This clone came up once. V gene TRBV6-5 combines with J gene TRBJ1-2; 7 bases line up with TRBD1. V gave up 5 bases and J gave up 8 bases; unmatched junction bases: 11. The CDR3 sequence is 14 residues long. Germline loops: CDR1 MNHEY, CDR2 SVGAGI. The CDR3 is CASSRLTGESGYTF. CDR3 in DNA: TGTGCCAGCAGTCGATTAACAGGGGAGAGCGGCTACACCTTC.

The count of this clone is one. At one end, the junction sequence differs from germline, possibly due to a read error. The chain joins TRBV4-2 to TRBJ2-1; tentative D call: TRBD2 (6 bases). Per the germline V gene, CDR1 is LGHNA and CDR2 is YNFKEQ. This CDR3 region has 13 residues. This chain's CDR3 is CASSQRLGREMVF. DNA of the CDR3: TGTGCCAGCAGCCAGAGGTTGGGCCGGGAGATGGTCTTC.

CDR3 nucleotide sequence: TGTGCCAGCAGCTGGCGACAGGGGGCAGATTATGGCTACACCTTC. The encoded protein is CASSWRQGADYGYTF. V is TRBV7-9 and J is TRBJ1-2; 10 nucleotides line up with TRBD1. Germline V gene data show CDR1 as SEHNR and CDR2 as FQNEAQ (reference sequence). The CDR3 loop spans 15 amino acids. After removal of 4 bases from V and 5 bases from J, the junction contained 7 bases not matched to a gene.

The J gene is TRBJ2-6, the V gene TRBV9; D is undetermined. The germline V gene has CDR1 SGDLS and CDR2 YYNGEE. Trimming removed 4 bases at V and 0 bases at J, with 8 bases between. CDR3 length: 15 residues. In nucleotides, the CDR3 is TGTGCCAGCAGCCTCAGACCCTCTGGGGCCAACGTCCTGACTTTC. It yields the protein CASSLRPSGANVLTF.

This chain joins TRBV27 and TRBJ2-1; no clear D. The length of the CDR3 is 14 residues. Germline CDR1 is MNHEY and CDR2 is SMNVEV (reference sequence). V lost 8 bases, J lost 7 bases, and 18 bases lay in between. The CDR3, as DNA: TGTGCCAGCCAATTTAGCTACCTGGGGAATGAGCAGTTCTTC. The encoded protein is CASQFSYLGNEQFF.

V and J are TRBV7-9 and TRBJ2-7; 7 bases fit TRBD2. CDR1 and CDR2 from the germline V gene are SEHNR and FQNEAQ (reference sequence). The CDR3 runs to 17 residues. V shed 6 bases and J 4 bases; nucleotides not matched to a gene: 18. CDR3 sequence: CASRNSGLWPGGYEQYF. The CDR3 DNA reads as TGTGCCAGCAGGAACAGCGGGCTTTGGCCCGGGGGGTACGAGCAGTACTTC.

The chain employs TRBV6-6 and TRBJ2-7; possible D gene TRBD1, 5 bases. CDR1 and CDR2 (germline): MNHNY, SVGAGI (reference sequence). The V and J ends lost 3 bases and 4 bases respectively, with 16 bases between them. The CDR3 has 15 residues. CDR3 region: CASSYSGRVLYEQYF. The CDR3 DNA sequence: TGTGCCAGCAGTTATTCTGGCAGGGTTTTATACGAGCAGTACTTC.

The chain links TRBV6-6 to TRBJ1-3; D remains ambiguous. This CDR3 is built from 15 residues. Germline values: CDR1 MNHNY, CDR2 SVGAGI (reference sequence). V shed 10 bases and J shed 3 bases, with 19 bases lying between them. The CDR3 sequence is CAIRRGGSYGNTIYF. The CDR3 DNA is TGTGCCATCCGCCGGGGAGGCAGCTATGGAAACACCATATATTTT.

The J gene is TRBJ2-3, the V gene TRBV19; D may be TRBD1 or TRBD2 (5 bases each). This CDR3 is 12 amino acids long. Germline values: CDR1 LNHDA, CDR2 SQIVND (reference sequence). V was pared by 6 bases and J by 4 bases, with 8 bases between. DNA of the CDR3: TGTGCCAGTAGCGGGACGCCAGATACGCAGTATTTT. Residues: CASSGTPDTQYF.

This clone occurred once. V is TRBV4-3 and J is TRBJ2-5; 8 bases are shared with TRBD2. Germline-derived CDR1 and CDR2 are LGHNA and YSLEER. This CDR3 contains 17 residues. The V and J ends lost 1 base and 2 bases, in that order; junction bases with no gene match: 9. The CDR3 protein is CASSQARGPSGQETQYF. DNA of the CDR3: TGCGCCAGCAGCCAAGCCCGGGGGCCTAGCGGGCAAGAGACCCAGTACTTC.

V and J are TRBV29-1 and TRBJ1-1; TRBD1 is a possible D gene (6 bases). CDR1 is SQVTM and CDR2 is ANQGSEA in the germline V gene. The CDR3 totals 11 residues. Deletions cut 4 bases from V and 3 bases from J, with 6 bases between. In nucleotides, the CDR3 is TGCAGCGTTGCAGGGGACACTGAAGCTTTCTTT. This translates into CSVAGDTEAFF.

This chain joins TRBV9 and TRBJ2-7; D unresolved. The CDR3 sequence is 12 residues long. In germline, CDR1 is SGDLS, CDR2 YYNGEE. V was pared by 3 bases and J by 3 bases, with 7 bases between. The chain's CDR3 is CASSGRNYEQYF. DNA of the CDR3: TGTGCCAGCAGCGGCAGAAACTACGAGCAGTACTTC.

The chain uses TRBV11-3 and TRBJ2-5; D is possibly TRBD2 (5 bases). V lost 4 bases, J lost 0 bases, and 15 bases lay in between. The germline V gene has CDR1 SGHNT and CDR2 YENEEA. The CDR3 loop spans 16 amino acids. CDR3 in amino acids: CASSSQSPGYQETQYF. CDR3 bases: TGTGCCAGCAGCTCCCAGAGTCCGGGGTACCAAGAGACCCAGTACTTC.

This chain uses TRBV7-2 with TRBJ2-1, with 8 nucleotides matching TRBD2. The junction had 4 bases not matched to a gene; V was cut back by 6 bases and J by 0 bases. Per the germline V gene, CDR1 is SGHTA and CDR2 is FQGNSA. The CDR3 extends over 15 amino acids. The CDR3: CASRLGTSSYNEQFF. DNA of the CDR3: TGTGCCAGCAGACTAGGGACTAGCTCCTACAATGAGCAGTTCTTC.

This clone appeared a single time. For the CDR3, the DNA is TGTGCCAGTCAGACCCAAGAGACCCAGTACTTC. It codes for CASQTQETQYF. V is TRBV7-9 and J is TRBJ2-5, with D hard to call. CDR1 and CDR2 (germline): SEHNR, FQNEAQ (reference sequence). The CDR3 runs to 11 residues. Between the trimmed V and J ends, which lost 9 bases and 1 base, there was a span of 6 bases.

This rearrangement joins TRBV30 to TRBJ2-7, with 11 bases aligning to TRBD1. V shed 0 bases, J shed 4 bases, and the junction held 5 bases outside the gene matches. The CDR3 loop spans 15 amino acids. In germline, CDR1 is GTSNPN, CDR2 SVGIG (reference sequence). The CDR3 bases are TGTGCCTGGAGTGTACGGGACAGGGGGGTATACGAGCAGTACTTC. This sequence encodes CAWSVRDRGVYEQYF.